This T cell receptor (beta chain) was documented in a study of T-cell memory formation after mild COVID-19. Overall study: TCR clusters were mostly confined to one donor each.

Broader study findings: Shrinking CD4+ clones resided mostly in CM and EM, and CD8+ ones in EMRA.

One entry per CDR3 protein, called by TCRdb with MiXCR from the 5' RACE reads. The data contain 550,000 to 700,000 distinct CDR3 sequences, 15% to 20% of them singletons. Germline CDR1 DFQATT, CDR2 SNEGSKA (reference sequence). The CDR3 consists of 15 residues. With 5 bases clipped from V and 1 base from J, the junction kept 8 bases outside the gene matches. This clonotype was detected only a few times. No antigen is known for it. The chain uses TRBV20-1 and TRBJ2-5; 9 positions agree with TRBD2. This sequence was found in an adult woman who had mild COVID-19 (a few samples of this study predate the infection). Cell type and time point are not known. The sequenced material came from PBMCs or a T cell subset sorted from them (not recorded which). CDR3 amino acids: CSASGLARLQETQYF. The CDR3 DNA sequence: TGCAGTGCTTCAGGACTAGCGCGACTCCAAGAGACCCAGTACTTC.